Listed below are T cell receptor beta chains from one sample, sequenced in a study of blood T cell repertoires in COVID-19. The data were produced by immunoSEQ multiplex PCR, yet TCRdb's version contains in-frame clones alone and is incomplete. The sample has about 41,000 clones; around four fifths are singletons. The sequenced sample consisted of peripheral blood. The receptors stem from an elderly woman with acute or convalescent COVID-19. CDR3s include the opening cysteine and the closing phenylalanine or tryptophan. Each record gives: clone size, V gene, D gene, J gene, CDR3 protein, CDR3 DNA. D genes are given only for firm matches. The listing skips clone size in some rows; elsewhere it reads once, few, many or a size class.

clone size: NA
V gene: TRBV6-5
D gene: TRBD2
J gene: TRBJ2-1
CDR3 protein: CASSRGGARGNEQFF
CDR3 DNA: TGTGCCAGCAGCCGGGGGGGGGCCCGAGGGAATGAGCAGTTCTTC

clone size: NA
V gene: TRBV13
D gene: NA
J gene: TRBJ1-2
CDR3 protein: CASSLGAGGYTF
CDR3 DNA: TGTGCCAGCAGCTTAGGGGCGGGTGGCTACACCTTC

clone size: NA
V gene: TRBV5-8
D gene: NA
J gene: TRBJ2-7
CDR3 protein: CASSLDWTPSSYEQYF
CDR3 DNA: TGTGCCAGCAGCTTGGATTGGACACCAAGCTCCTACGAGCAGTACTTC

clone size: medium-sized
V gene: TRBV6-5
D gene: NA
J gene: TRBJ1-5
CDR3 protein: CASSYSGGGNQPQHF
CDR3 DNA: TGTGCCAGCAGTTACTCGGGAGGAGGCAATCAGCCCCAGCATTTT

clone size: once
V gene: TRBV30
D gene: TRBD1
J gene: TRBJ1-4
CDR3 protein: CAWRDREEKAGEKLFF
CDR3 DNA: TGTGCCTGGAGAGACAGGGAAGAGAAGGCGGGAGAAAAACTGTTTTTT

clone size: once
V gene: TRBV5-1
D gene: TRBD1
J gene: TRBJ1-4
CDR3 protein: CASSSGQGSTNEKLFF
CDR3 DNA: TGCGCCAGCAGCAGCGGACAGGGTTCCACTAATGAAAAACTGTTTTTT

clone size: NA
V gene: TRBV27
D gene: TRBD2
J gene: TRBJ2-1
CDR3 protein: CASSPLGASGGYEQFF
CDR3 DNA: TGTGCCAGCAGTCCCCTCGGGGCTAGCGGGGGGTATGAGCAGTTCTTC

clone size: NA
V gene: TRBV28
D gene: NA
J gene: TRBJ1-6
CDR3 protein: CASSPLYLTLHF
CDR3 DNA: TGTGCCAGCAGTCCCCTCTATCTTACCCTCCACTTT

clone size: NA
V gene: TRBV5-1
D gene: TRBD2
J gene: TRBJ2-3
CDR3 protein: CASSLHTLGLGTDTQYF
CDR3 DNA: TGCGCCAGCAGCTTACACACTTTGGGACTAGGCACAGATACGCAGTATTTT

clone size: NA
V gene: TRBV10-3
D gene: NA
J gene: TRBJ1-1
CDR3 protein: CAISENQGGTEAFF
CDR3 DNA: TGTGCCATCAGCGAAAACCAGGGTGGCACTGAAGCTTTCTTT

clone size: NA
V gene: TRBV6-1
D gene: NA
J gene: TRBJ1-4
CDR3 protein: CASSASPNPGANEKLFF
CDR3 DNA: TGTGCCAGCAGTGCAAGCCCGAACCCCGGGGCTAATGAAAAACTGTTTTTT

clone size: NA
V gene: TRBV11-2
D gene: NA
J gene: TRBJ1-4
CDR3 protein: CASSLDRGANEKLFF
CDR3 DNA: TGTGCCAGCAGCCTGGACAGAGGAGCTAATGAAAAACTGTTTTTT

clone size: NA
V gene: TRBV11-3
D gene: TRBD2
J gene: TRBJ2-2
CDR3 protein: CASSLGLAGGTGELFF
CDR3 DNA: TGTGCCAGCAGCTTAGGACTAGCGGGGGGTACCGGGGAGCTGTTTTTT

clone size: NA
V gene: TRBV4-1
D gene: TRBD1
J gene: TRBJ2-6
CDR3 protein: CASSQGYGTGGPGANVLTF
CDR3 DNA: TGCGCCAGCAGCCAAGGGTACGGGACAGGGGGCCCTGGGGCCAACGTCCTGACTTTC

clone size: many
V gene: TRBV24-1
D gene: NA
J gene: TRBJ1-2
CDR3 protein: CATQGGAGEIDGYTF
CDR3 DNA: TGTGCCACCCAAGGGGGAGCGGGGGAGATCGATGGCTACACCTTC

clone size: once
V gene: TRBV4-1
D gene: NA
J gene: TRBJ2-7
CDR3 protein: CASSQDPRRVDYEQYF
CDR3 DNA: TGCGCCAGCAGCCAAGATCCGAGGCGGGTGGACTACGAGCAGTACTTC

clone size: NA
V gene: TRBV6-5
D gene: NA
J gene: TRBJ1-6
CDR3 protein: CASRTGSAGNSPLHF
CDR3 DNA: TGTGCCAGCAGGACCGGATCAGCCGGGAATTCACCCCTCCACTTT

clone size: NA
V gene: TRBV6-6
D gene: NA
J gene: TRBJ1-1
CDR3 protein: CASSYSPGVEAFF
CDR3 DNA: TGTGCCAGCAGTTACTCCCCAGGGGTGGAAGCTTTCTTT

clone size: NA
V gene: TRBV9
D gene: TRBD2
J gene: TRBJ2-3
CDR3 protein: CASSPSPSGGYTDTQYF
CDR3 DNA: TGTGCCAGCAGCCCATCTCCTAGCGGGGGATACACAGATACGCAGTATTTT